These 3 T cell receptor beta chains were sequenced from one sample in a study of T cell repertoires in cytomegalovirus infection (dated by TCRdb to 2018 to 2020). This sample was sequenced with an Illumina HiSeq 1500. Using fastp trimming at Q25 and MiXCR clonotype assembly, TCRdb reanalyzed the public sequencing data and kept in-frame beta chains. Each CDR3 protein gets just one entry, which takes the most common genes and DNA from the rows behind it. This sample is represented by just under 550,000 distinct CDR3 sequences; about a quarter of them were singletons. Roughly 13% of the sample rests with the top ten. Source material: PBMCs. The source is a human donor in good health (CMV status not recorded). Some clones in this sample may be carry-over from other donors' samples.

In its sample, this clonotype was seen a few times. This rearrangement joins TRBV19 to TRBJ2-1, with 7 bases identical to TRBD2. Germline CDR1 is LNHDA and CDR2 is SQIVND (reference sequence). The CDR3 loop spans 15 amino acids. V shed 1 base, J shed 8 bases, and the junction held 8 bases outside the gene matches. CDR3 DNA: TGTGCCAGTAGTATAGGGCGGGAGCTACACTATGAGCAGTTCTTC. It is translated as CASSIGRELHYEQFF.

The CDR3 reads CASSYLVGLAGNEQFF. CDR3 DNA: TGTGCCAGCAGTTATCTCGTCGGACTAGCGGGGAATGAGCAGTTCTTC. The chain employs TRBV6-2 or TRBV6-3 and TRBJ2-1; 12 nucleotides line up with TRBD2. V shed 3 bases, J shed 7 bases, and the junction held 7 bases outside the gene matches. The CDR3 loop spans 16 amino acids. In germline, CDR1 is MNHEY, CDR2 SVGEGT.

The sample holds many counts of this clonotype. The chain couples TRBV4-1 to TRBJ2-3; TRBD1 matches at 8 bases. The CDR3 length is 14 residues. The germline V gene has CDR1 MGHRA and CDR2 YSYEKL. Losses at the gene ends were 5 bases for V and 6 bases for J; bases not matched to a gene: 7. CDR3 region: CASSYQGARDTQYF. CDR3 DNA: TGCGCCAGCAGCTACCAGGGGGCGCGGGATACGCAGTATTTT.